The 20 T cell receptor beta chains given below trace back to one sample, sequenced in a study of T cells in Graves' hyperthyroidism and ophthalmopathy. RNA transcripts gave rise to amplified TCR beta CDR3 regions. Primed by the HTBI set, a first-round RT-PCR was run on the TCR CDR3. TCRdb used MiXCR to reprocess the multiplex PCR reads, holding one entry per CDR3 protein. The table records about 350,000 distinct CDR3 sequences, roughly 15% of them present only once. Sequencing was carried out using blood. These receptors were collected from a woman younger than 45 with Graves' hyperthyroidism that later progressed to Graves' ophthalmopathy.

In this sample, this clonotype turned up a few times. The CDR3 bases are TGTGCCAGCACCTCAGGCCGTTTAGCTTTCTTT. Protein sequence: CASTSGRLAFF. The chain carries TRBV12-3 or TRBV12-4 and TRBJ1-1; D unresolved. Trimming cost V 7 bases and J 10 bases, with 13 bases left between them. CDR3 length equals 11 residues.

In this sample, this clonotype turned up many times. This chain links TRBV11-2 with TRBJ2-7; 8 nucleotides align to TRBD2. With V trimmed by 5 bases and J by 5 bases, 2 bases remained unmatched. Germline-derived CDR1 and CDR2 are SGHAT and FQNNGV. There are 12 residues in the CDR3. In DNA, the CDR3 is TGTGCCAGCAGCCCGGGAGGGGACGAGCAGTACTTC. Its translation: CASSPGGDEQYF.

Many counts were recorded for this clonotype. In DNA form, the CDR3 reads TGTGCCAGCAGTGGGGCTACCGGGACGGATACGCAGTATTTT. The encoded protein is CASSGATGTDTQYF. The V call is TRBV28, the J call TRBJ2-3; D may correspond to TRBD1 or TRBD2 (5 bases each). This CDR3 has 14 amino acids. V was clipped by 5 bases and J by 6 bases, with 15 bases between them. CDR1 is MDHEN, CDR2 SYDVKM, per germline.

This clonotype was counted many times. The V call is TRBV25-1, the J call TRBJ1-2; D is unresolved. Germline CDR1 is MGHDK and CDR2 is SYGVNS. This CDR3 is 14 amino acids long. V was pared by 1 base and J by 4 bases, with 10 bases between. DNA of the CDR3: TGTGCCAGCAGTGAATTGGGTGTGGGCTATGGCTACACCTTC. Translating it yields CASSELGVGYGYTF.

There are a few counts of this clonotype. The chain uses TRBV3-1 and TRBJ2-3, with TRBD1 matching over 8 bases. Germline V gives CDR1 LGHDT, CDR2 YNNKEL (reference sequence). This CDR3 contains 18 residues. V lost 1 base and J lost 7; bases outside the gene matches: 16. The CDR3 reads CASSQAADRDKQLHTQYF. Here the CDR3 DNA reads TGTGCCAGCAGCCAAGCGGCGGACAGGGACAAACAGCTACATACGCAGTATTTT.

This clonotype was seen ten or more times. V and J are TRBV3-1 and TRBJ2-3; TRBD1 matches 8 bases. This CDR3 is built from 16 residues. The V gene end was trimmed by 3 bases and the J gene end by 5 bases; junction bases not matched to a gene: 10. Germline V gives CDR1 LGHDT, CDR2 YNNKEL (reference sequence). CDR3 amino acids: CASSQAGGTEQDTQYF. DNA for the CDR3: TGTGCCAGCAGCCAGGCAGGGGGCACGGAACAAGATACGCAGTATTTT.

This clonotype was seen just once. This chain joins TRBV18 and TRBJ2-1, with 11 bases matching TRBD1. Germline V lookup: CDR1 KGHSH, CDR2 LQKENI. CDR3 length equals 17 residues. V trimming: 0 bases; J trimming: 7 bases; junction bases outside the gene matches: 8. The DNA for the CDR3 is TGTGCCAGCTCACCACCGATCGGGACAGGGGGGCTAAATGAGCAGTTCTTC. It translates to CASSPPIGTGGLNEQFF.

V and J are TRBV20-1 and TRBJ1-5; unclear D gene. The CDR3 loop spans 12 amino acids. Trimming pared 7 bases from V and 5 bases from J, leaving 12 bases between. Germline V gene sequence: CDR1 DFQATT, CDR2 SNEGSKA (reference sequence). The CDR3 is CSVQTDYQPQHF. Here the CDR3 DNA reads TGCAGTGTCCAAACAGATTATCAGCCCCAGCATTTT.

CDR3 sequence reads: CASSFPLVTSEKYNEQFF. DNA of the CDR3: TGTGCCAGCAGCTTTCCACTTGTGACTAGCGAGAAGTACAATGAGCAGTTCTTC. The chain has TRBV7-9 and TRBJ2-1; TRBD2 matches 8 bases. This CDR3 has 18 residues. J gave up 4 bases and V 3 bases, and 14 bases lay outside the gene matches. Germline V CDR1 and CDR2: SEHNR, FQNEAQ (reference sequence). The whole variable domain, remainder taken from reference TRBV7-9 and TRBJ2-1, is DTGVSQNPRHKITKRGQNVTFRCDPISEHNRLYWYRQTLGQGPEFLTYFQNEAQLEKSRLLSDRFSAERPKGSFSTLEIQRTEQGDSAMYLCASSFPLVTSEKYNEQFFGPGTRLTVL.

In this sample, this clonotype turned up many times. The genes are TRBV2 and TRBJ1-5; D is perhaps TRBD1 (6 bases). The ends were cut back, 8 bases at V and 0 bases at J, with 17 bases in the middle. The CDR3 consists of 16 residues. CDR1 is SNHLY and CDR2 is FYNNEI in the germline V gene. In DNA, the CDR3 is TGTGCCAGCCGCGAAAGAACAGGGTATAGCAATCAGCCCCAGCATTTT. It is translated as CASRERTGYSNQPQHF.

The chain has TRBV6-1 and TRBJ1-2; D remains unclear. This CDR3 region has 13 residues. Trimming removed 6 bases at V and 4 bases at J, with 12 bases between. From germline, CDR1 is MNHNS and CDR2 SASEGT. CDR3 in amino acids: CASSPGPTYGYTF. CDR3 coding DNA: TGTGCCAGCAGCCCCGGACCCACCTATGGCTACACCTTC.

The chain has TRBV28 and TRBJ1-5, with D possibly being TRBD1 (5 bases). The CDR3 totals 16 residues. The germline V gene has CDR1 MDHEN and CDR2 SYDVKM. CDR3 residues: CASQGGSIFSNQPQHF. In nucleotides, the CDR3 is TGTGCAAGCCAGGGAGGGTCGATTTTTAGCAATCAGCCCCAGCATTTT.

This clonotype came up many times. The chain recombines TRBV10-3 with TRBJ2-3; D gene uncertain. CDR3 length equals 17 residues. Germline assignment: CDR1 ENHRY and CDR2 SYGVKD. The V end was cut by 6 bases, the J end by 7 bases, with 26 bases between. Here the CDR3 DNA reads TGTGCCATCAGGAAAGACCTAGTGGGTGGCGATGGGTATACGCAGTATTTT. Encoded protein: CAIRKDLVGGDGYTQYF.

This rearrangement joins TRBV24-1 to TRBJ2-7; 7 nucleotides agree with TRBD1. Germline V gives CDR1 KGHDR, CDR2 SFDVKD. The CDR3 totals 12 residues. J gave up 6 bases and V 5 bases, and 3 bases lay outside the gene matches. For the CDR3, the DNA is TGTGCCACCAGTGGGACAGGATCCGAGCAGTACTTC. It specifies CATSGTGSEQYF.

This clonotype was recorded at least ten times. The genes are TRBV5-1 and TRBJ2-5, with TRBD1 identical over 9 bases. The junction had 7 bases not matched to a gene; V was cut back by 3 bases and J by 7 bases. The CDR3 has 14 residues. Germline V lookup: CDR1 SGHRS, CDR2 YFSETQ. CDR3: CASSSDRGAWTQYF. The CDR3, as DNA: TGCGCCAGCAGCTCAGACAGGGGGGCGTGGACCCAGTACTTC. Using reference TRBV5-1 and TRBJ2-5 for the parts outside the CDR3, the full variable domain is KAGVTQTPRYLIKTRGQQVTLSCSPISGHRSVSWYQQTPGQGLQFLFEYFSETQRNKGNFPGRFSGRQFSNSRSEMNVSTLELGDSALYLCASSSDRGAWTQYFGPGTRLLVL.

The J gene is TRBJ2-7, the V gene TRBV2, with TRBD2 matching 13 bases. Germline lookup yields CDR1 SNHLY and CDR2 FYNNEI. The V gene end was trimmed by 6 bases and the J gene end by 6 bases; junction bases not matched to a gene: 8. The CDR3 is made up of 15 amino acids. Written as DNA, the CDR3 is TGTGCCAGCAGAGGTACTAGCGGGAGGGCCGTCGAGCAGTACTTC. Protein: CASRGTSGRAVEQYF.

This clonotype has just a few counts. This chain joins TRBV7-9 and TRBJ1-2, with 7 bases fitting TRBD1. With 2 bases clipped from V and 5 bases from J, the junction kept 11 bases outside the gene matches. This CDR3 has 16 residues. Germline-derived CDR1 and CDR2 are SEHNR and FQNEAQ (reference sequence). CDR3 protein: CASSLKRQGQEYGYTF. The CDR3 DNA reads as TGTGCCAGCAGCTTAAAACGACAGGGCCAGGAGTATGGCTACACCTTC.

Many counts were recorded for this clonotype. The CDR3 reads CASSVPLGAYNEQFF. The CDR3 DNA reads TGTGCCAGCAGTGTCCCTCTAGGCGCCTACAATGAGCAGTTCTTC. The chain recombines TRBV2 with TRBJ2-1; D uncertain. Per the germline V gene, CDR1 is SNHLY and CDR2 is FYNNEI. The CDR3 has 15 residues. V was clipped by 4 bases and J by 2 bases, with 12 bases between them.

This clonotype has at least ten counts. The chain uses TRBV2 and TRBJ2-7, with 7 positions matching TRBD2. There are 14 residues in the CDR3. V lost 5 bases and J lost 2; bases outside the gene matches: 6. Germline CDR1 reads SNHLY; CDR2 reads FYNNEI. In DNA, the CDR3 is TGTGCCAGCAGTAAACCTAGCGGACCCTACGAGCAGTACTTC. It translates to CASSKPSGPYEQYF. The full variable domain, in which reference TRBV2 and TRBJ2-7 provide the parts outside the CDR3, is EPEVTQTPSHQVTQMGQEVILRCVPISNHLYFYWYRQILGQKVEFLVSFYNNEISEKSEIFDDQFSVERPDGSNFTLKIRSTKLEDSAMYFCASSKPSGPYEQYFGPGTRLTVT.

The chain uses TRBV19 and TRBJ2-5; D might be TRBD2 (6 bases). Trimming pared 4 bases from V and 5 bases from J, leaving 20 bases between. Germline V CDR1 and CDR2: LNHDA, SQIVND (reference sequence). The CDR3 extends over 16 amino acids. CDR3 sequence: CASSRHLGLPPETQYF. In DNA, the CDR3 is TGTGCCAGTAGTAGACACCTGGGACTCCCGCCGGAGACCCAGTACTTC.